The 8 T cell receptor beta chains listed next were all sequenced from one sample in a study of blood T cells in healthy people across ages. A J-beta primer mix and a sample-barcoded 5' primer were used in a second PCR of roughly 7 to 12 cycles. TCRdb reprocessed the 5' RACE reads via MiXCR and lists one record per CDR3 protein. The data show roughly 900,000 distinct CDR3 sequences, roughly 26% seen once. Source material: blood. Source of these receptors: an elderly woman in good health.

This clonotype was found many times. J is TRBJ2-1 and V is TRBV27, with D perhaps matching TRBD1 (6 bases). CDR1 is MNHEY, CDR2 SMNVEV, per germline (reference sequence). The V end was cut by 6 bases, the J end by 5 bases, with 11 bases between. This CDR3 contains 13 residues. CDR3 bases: TGTGCCAGCAGGAGGACAGCACACAATGAGCAGTTCTTC. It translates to CASRRTAHNEQFF.

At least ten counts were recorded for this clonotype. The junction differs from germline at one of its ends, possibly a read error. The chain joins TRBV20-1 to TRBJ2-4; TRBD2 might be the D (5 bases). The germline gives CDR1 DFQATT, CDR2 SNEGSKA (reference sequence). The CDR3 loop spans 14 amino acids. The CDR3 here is CSARAGSAENIQYF. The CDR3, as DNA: TGCAGTGCTAGAGCGGGGTCAGCCGAAAACATTCAGTACTTC.

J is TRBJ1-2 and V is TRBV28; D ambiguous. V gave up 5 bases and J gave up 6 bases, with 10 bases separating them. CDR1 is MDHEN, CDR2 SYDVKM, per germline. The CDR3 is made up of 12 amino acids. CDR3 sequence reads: CASSLRRHGYTF. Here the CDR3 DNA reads TGTGCCAGCAGTCTCCGTCGGCATGGCTACACCTTC.

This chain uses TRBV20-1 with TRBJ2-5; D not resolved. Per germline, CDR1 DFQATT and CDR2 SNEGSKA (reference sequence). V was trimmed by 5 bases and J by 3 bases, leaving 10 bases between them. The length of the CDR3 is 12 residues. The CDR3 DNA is TGCAGTGCTTCTAGACCCGAAGAGACCCAGTACTTC. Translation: CSASRPEETQYF.

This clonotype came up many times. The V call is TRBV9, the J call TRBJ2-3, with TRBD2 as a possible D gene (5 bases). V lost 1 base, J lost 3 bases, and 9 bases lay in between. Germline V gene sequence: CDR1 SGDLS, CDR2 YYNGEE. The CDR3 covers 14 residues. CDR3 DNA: TGTGCCAGCAGCGTATCGGGGTGGACAGATACGCAGTATTTT. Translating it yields CASSVSGWTDTQYF.

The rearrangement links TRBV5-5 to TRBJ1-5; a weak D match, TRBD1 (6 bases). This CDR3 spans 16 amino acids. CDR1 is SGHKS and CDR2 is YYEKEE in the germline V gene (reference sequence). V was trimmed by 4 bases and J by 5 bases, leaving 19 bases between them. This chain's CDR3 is CASSPILGGLYQPQHF. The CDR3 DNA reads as TGTGCCAGCAGCCCTATCCTGGGGGGGCTTTATCAGCCCCAGCATTTT.

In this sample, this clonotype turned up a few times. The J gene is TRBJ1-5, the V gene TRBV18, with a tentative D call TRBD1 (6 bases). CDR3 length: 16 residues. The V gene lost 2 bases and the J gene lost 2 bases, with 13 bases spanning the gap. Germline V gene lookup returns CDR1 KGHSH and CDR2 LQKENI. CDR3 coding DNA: TGTGCCAGCTCACCAACAGGGTCCTGGGGCAATCAGCCCCAGCATTTT. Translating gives CASSPTGSWGNQPQHF.

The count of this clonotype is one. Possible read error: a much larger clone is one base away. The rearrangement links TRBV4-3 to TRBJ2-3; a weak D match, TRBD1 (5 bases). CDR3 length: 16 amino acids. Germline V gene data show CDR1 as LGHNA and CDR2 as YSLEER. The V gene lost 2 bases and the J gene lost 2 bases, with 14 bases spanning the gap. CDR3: CASSQRCRGNTDTQYF. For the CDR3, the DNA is TGCGCCAGCAGCCAACGTTGTAGGGGAAACACAGATACGCAGTATTTT.